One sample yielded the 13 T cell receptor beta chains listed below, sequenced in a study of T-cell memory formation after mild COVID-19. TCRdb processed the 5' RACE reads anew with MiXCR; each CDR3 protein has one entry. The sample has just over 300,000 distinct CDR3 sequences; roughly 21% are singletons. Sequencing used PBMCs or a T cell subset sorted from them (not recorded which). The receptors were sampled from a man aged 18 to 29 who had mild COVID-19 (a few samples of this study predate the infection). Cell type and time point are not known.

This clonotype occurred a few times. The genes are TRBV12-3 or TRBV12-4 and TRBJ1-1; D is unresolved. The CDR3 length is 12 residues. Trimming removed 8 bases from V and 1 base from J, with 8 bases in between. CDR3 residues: CASGDGNTEAFF. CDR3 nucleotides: TGTGCCAGCGGAGACGGGAACACTGAAGCTTTCTTT.

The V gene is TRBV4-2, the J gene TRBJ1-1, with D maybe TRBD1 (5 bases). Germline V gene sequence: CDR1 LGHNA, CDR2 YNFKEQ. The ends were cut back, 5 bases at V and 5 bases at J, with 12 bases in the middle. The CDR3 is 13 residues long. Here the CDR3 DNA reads TGTGCCAGCAGCTGGGACCGAGAGACTGAAGCTTTCTTT. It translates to CASSWDRETEAFF.

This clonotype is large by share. The CDR3 nucleotides read TGCAGTGCTCCCGACAGGGGACTGGATACGCAGTATTTT. This translates into CSAPDRGLDTQYF. V is TRBV20-1 and J is TRBJ2-3; 8 nucleotides match TRBD1. J lost 6 bases, V lost 5 bases, and 7 bases had no gene match. The length of the CDR3 is 13 residues. Germline V lookup: CDR1 DFQATT, CDR2 SNEGSKA (reference sequence).

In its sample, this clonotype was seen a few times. The chain's CDR3 is CASSWPGAPAETQYF. CDR3 DNA: TGTGCCAGCAGCTGGCCGGGCGCCCCGGCAGAGACCCAGTACTTC. The rearrangement joins TRBV5-6 to TRBJ2-5; no reliable D call. The germline CDR1 and CDR2 sequences are SGHDT and YYEEEE. V lost 3 bases to trimming and J lost 4 bases, with 16 bases between them. The CDR3 loop spans 15 amino acids.

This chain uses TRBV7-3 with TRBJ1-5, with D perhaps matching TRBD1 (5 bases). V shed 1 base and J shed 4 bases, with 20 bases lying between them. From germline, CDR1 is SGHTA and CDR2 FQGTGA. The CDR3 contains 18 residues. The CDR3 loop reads CASSLRPQGVDLNQPQHF. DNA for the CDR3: TGTGCCAGCAGCTTAAGGCCGCAGGGCGTGGATCTTAATCAGCCCCAGCATTTT.

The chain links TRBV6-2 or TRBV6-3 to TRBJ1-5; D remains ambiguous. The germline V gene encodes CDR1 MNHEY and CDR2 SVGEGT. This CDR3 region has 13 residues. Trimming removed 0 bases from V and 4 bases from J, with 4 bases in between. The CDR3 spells CASSYSLNQPQHF. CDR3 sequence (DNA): TGTGCCAGCAGTTACTCGTTGAATCAGCCCCAGCATTTT.

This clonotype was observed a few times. The CDR3 coding sequence is TGTGCCAGCAGTTTAGATTGGTCAGAGCAGTATTTT. Its translation: CASSLDWSEQYF. This rearrangement joins TRBV27 to TRBJ2-3; D gene uncertain. Germline CDR1 MNHEY, CDR2 SMNVEV (reference sequence). The CDR3 has 12 amino acids. V was shortened by 2 bases and J by 11 bases, with 11 bases between the two germline ends.

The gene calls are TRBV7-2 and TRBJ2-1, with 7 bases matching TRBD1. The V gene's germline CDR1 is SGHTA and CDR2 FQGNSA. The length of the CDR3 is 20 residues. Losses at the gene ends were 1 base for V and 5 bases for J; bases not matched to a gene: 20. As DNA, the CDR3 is TGTGCCAGCAGCTTAGTGTTTCCCGGGGCAGGGGGTATGGGAGACAATGAGCAGTTCTTC. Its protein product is CASSLVFPGAGGMGDNEQFF. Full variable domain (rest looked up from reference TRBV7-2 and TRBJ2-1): GAGVSQSPSNKVTEKGKDVELRCDPISGHTALYWYRQSLGQGLEFLIYFQGNSAPDKSGLPSDRFSAERTGGSVSTLTIQRTQQEDSAVYLCASSLVFPGAGGMGDNEQFFGPGTRLTVL.

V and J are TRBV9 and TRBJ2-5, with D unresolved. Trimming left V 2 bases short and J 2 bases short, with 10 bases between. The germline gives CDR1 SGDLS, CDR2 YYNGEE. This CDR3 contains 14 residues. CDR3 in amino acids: CASSVDNHQETQYF. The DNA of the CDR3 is TGTGCCAGCAGCGTTGACAACCATCAAGAGACCCAGTACTTC.

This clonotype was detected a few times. CDR3 sequence reads: CASSPAPGNTEAFF. CDR3 coding DNA: TGCGCCAGCAGCCCAGCCCCGGGGAACACTGAAGCTTTCTTT. J is TRBJ1-1 and V is TRBV4-1; D ambiguous. Germline CDR1 reads MGHRA; CDR2 reads YSYEKL. Trimming took off 4 bases at V and 1 base at J, with 10 bases between the two ends. The length of the CDR3 is 14 residues.

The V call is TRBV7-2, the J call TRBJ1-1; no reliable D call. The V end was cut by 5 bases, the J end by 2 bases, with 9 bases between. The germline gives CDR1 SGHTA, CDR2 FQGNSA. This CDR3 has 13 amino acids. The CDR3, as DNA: TGTGCCAGCAGCCCCCACACCAACACTGAAGCTTTCTTT. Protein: CASSPHTNTEAFF.

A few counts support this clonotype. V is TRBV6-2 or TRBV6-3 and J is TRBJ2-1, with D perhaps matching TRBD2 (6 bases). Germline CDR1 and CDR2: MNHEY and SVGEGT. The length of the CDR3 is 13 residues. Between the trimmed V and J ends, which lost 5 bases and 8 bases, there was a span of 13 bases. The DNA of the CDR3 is TGTGCCAGCAGTGGACCTACTAGCTATGAGCAGTTCTTC. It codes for CASSGPTSYEQFF.

The CDR3 region is CSAGQGGVTEAFF. The CDR3 bases are TGCAGTGCTGGACAGGGCGGAGTCACTGAAGCTTTCTTT. The rearrangement joins TRBV20-1 to TRBJ1-1, with 8 bases aligning to TRBD1. CDR3 size: 13 residues. Trimming took 5 bases from V and 4 from J; bases not matched to a gene: 6. The germline V gene encodes CDR1 DFQATT and CDR2 SNEGSKA (reference sequence).